Listed here are 32 T cell receptor beta chains from one sample, sequenced in a study of blood T cell repertoires in COVID-19. Sequencing was performed with immunoSEQ multiplex PCR; in TCRdb, only in-frame clones are kept and a portion is missing. The sample lists roughly 250,000 clones, approximately 86% occurring once. The sequenced sample consisted of peripheral blood. The receptors here all came from a human donor in a cohort sampled during active COVID-19.

The chain combines TRBV3-1 (or the pseudogene TRBV3-2) with TRBJ2-1, with D possibly being TRBD2 (6 bases). The CDR3 is made up of 15 amino acids. V lost 5 bases and J lost 2, with 13 bases in between. The germline V gene encodes CDR1 LGHDT and CDR2 YNNKEL (reference sequence). The CDR3 here is CASSTGTGAYNEQFF. The CDR3 region has the DNA TGTGCCAGCAGCACCGGGACTGGAGCCTACAATGAGCAGTTCTTC.

The chain recombines TRBV27 with TRBJ2-5, with TRBD2 matching 12 bases. Germline CDR1 is MNHEY and CDR2 is SMNVEV (reference sequence). V gave up 4 bases and J gave up 2 bases; unmatched junction bases: 8. This CDR3 spans 17 amino acids. CDR3 in amino acids: CASSSLSSGRGQETQYF. The CDR3, as DNA: TGTGCCAGCAGTTCCCTTTCTAGCGGGAGGGGACAAGAGACCCAGTACTTC.

The rearrangement joins TRBV5-1 to TRBJ1-2, with TRBD1 matching over 10 bases. The CDR3 runs 15 residues. Germline trimming cut 0 bases from V and 5 bases from J; bases unmatched to any gene: 4. Germline CDR1 and CDR2: SGHRS and YFSETQ. This CDR3 is CASSLGQGARYGYTF. CDR3 DNA sequence: TGCGCCAGCAGCTTGGGACAGGGGGCCAGGTATGGCTACACCTTC.

This clone was recorded only once. This sequence joins TRBV7-9 and TRBJ2-3; D call uncertain. The germline V and J ends were trimmed by 4 bases and 0 bases, with 8 bases remaining between them. The germline CDR1 and CDR2 sequences are SEHNR and FQNEAQ (reference sequence). The CDR3 sequence is 14 residues long. CDR3 coding DNA: TGTGCCAGCAGCTCCCTGACAAGCACAGATACGCAGTATTTT. This sequence encodes CASSSLTSTDTQYF.

This clone is a singleton in its sample. The chain joins TRBV9 to TRBJ1-1; 9 bases agree with TRBD1. V was pared by 4 bases and J by 11 bases, with 18 bases of the junction left unmatched. This CDR3 spans 16 amino acids. Germline V lookup: CDR1 SGDLS, CDR2 YYNGEE. CDR3 protein: CASSPTGTGPDVVAFF. CDR3 in DNA: TGTGCCAGCAGCCCAACCGGGACAGGGCCTGATGTGGTCGCTTTCTTT.

The DNA of the CDR3 is TGTGCCAGCAGCCGACTGGGTAATTCACCCCTCCACTTT. It yields the protein CASSRLGNSPLHF. V gene TRBV6-5 combines with J gene TRBJ1-6, with unresolved D. CDR1 and CDR2 (germline): MNHEY, SVGAGI. V lost 6 bases to trimming and J lost 6 bases, with 9 bases between them. The length of the CDR3 is 13 residues.

In this sample, this clone turned up a few times. This rearrangement joins TRBV7-9 to TRBJ2-1, with 7 bases matching TRBD1. Germline loops: CDR1 SEHNR, CDR2 FQNEAQ (reference sequence). CDR3 length: 15 amino acids. V gave up 5 bases and J gave up 0 bases; unmatched junction bases: 4. The CDR3 spells CASSPDRSSYNEQFF. In DNA form, the CDR3 reads TGTGCCAGCAGCCCGGACAGGAGCTCCTACAATGAGCAGTTCTTC.

There are many counts of this clone. The chain uses TRBV27 and TRBJ2-3; D might be TRBD1 (6 bases). In germline, CDR1 is MNHEY, CDR2 SMNVEV (reference sequence). This CDR3 is built from 17 residues. Deletions cut 7 bases from V and 0 bases from J, with 20 bases between. The CDR3 reads CASTSLNRVVSTDTQYF. CDR3 nucleotides: TGTGCCAGCACCTCTCTAAACAGGGTCGTTAGCACAGATACGCAGTATTTT.

The chain recombines TRBV11-2 with TRBJ1-4; 12 bases map to TRBD1. V dropped 4 bases and J dropped 10; count of bases not matched to a gene: 7. CDR3 length: 15 residues. Germline values: CDR1 SGHAT, CDR2 FQNNGV. The CDR3 nucleotides are TGTGCCAGCAGCTCTCCGGGACAGGGGGCGGGAAAACTGTTTTTT. Translated, it gives CASSSPGQGAGKLFF. Using reference TRBV11-2 and TRBJ1-4 for the parts outside the CDR3, the full variable domain is EAGVAQSPRYKIIEKRQSVAFWCNPISGHATLYWYQQILGQGPKLLIQFQNNGVVDDSQLPKDRFSAERLKGVDSTLKIQPAKLEDSAVYLCASSSPGQGAGKLFFGSGTQLSVL.

As for this clone: Within the sample, other DNA sequences also encode this same CDR3. The chain joins TRBV6-5 to TRBJ2-7, with D uncertain. Germline V gene data show CDR1 as MNHEY and CDR2 as SVGAGI. Trimming cost V 5 bases and J 5 bases, with 7 bases left between them. The CDR3 sequence is 11 residues long. CDR3 nucleotides: TGTGCCAGCAGTCGAGAGAACGAGCAGTACTTC. Protein sequence: CASSRENEQYF.

This clone occurred once. The rearrangement uses TRBV10-3 and TRBJ2-7, with D possibly matching TRBD1 (5 bases). The ends were cut back, 7 bases at V and 5 bases at J, with 12 bases in the middle. Germline V gene data show CDR1 as ENHRY and CDR2 as SYGVKD. The CDR3 is 12 residues long. The CDR3 DNA sequence: TGTGCCATCACATCCAGGGATGACGAGCAGTACTTC. Translation: CAITSRDDEQYF.

J is TRBJ2-1 and V is TRBV6-5; 10 bases line up with TRBD2. V shed 0 bases, J shed 6 bases, and the junction held 5 bases outside the gene matches. Germline CDR1 and CDR2: MNHEY and SVGAGI. The CDR3 contains 16 residues. DNA of the CDR3: TGTGCCAGCAGTTACTCAGGAGCGGGAGGGCCCAATGAGCAGTTCTTC. This translates into CASSYSGAGGPNEQFF.

This clone was seen just once. The rearrangement uses TRBV28 and TRBJ2-7, with D perhaps matching TRBD1 (5 bases). The length of the CDR3 is 15 residues. Per germline, CDR1 MDHEN and CDR2 SYDVKM. V lost 4 bases to trimming and J lost 0 bases, with 13 bases between them. In nucleotides, the CDR3 is TGTGCCAGCAGTTCTAAACAGGACCTCTCCTACGAGCAGTACTTC. Translation: CASSSKQDLSYEQYF. The whole variable domain, remainder taken from reference TRBV28 and TRBJ2-7, is DVKVTQSSRYLVKRTGEKVFLECVQDMDHENMFWYRQDPGLGLRLIYFSYDVKMKEKGDIPEGYSVSREKKERFSLILESASTNQTSMYLCASSSKQDLSYEQYFGPGTRLTVT.

The chain has TRBV6-6 and TRBJ1-6; D is undetermined. Germline assignment: CDR1 MNHNY and CDR2 SVGAGI (reference sequence). The V gene lost 4 bases and the J gene lost 8 bases, with 18 bases spanning the gap. There are 16 residues in the CDR3. CDR3 coding DNA: TGTGCCAGCAGTTCGCCCGCTAGTCGGTACTATTCACCCCTCCACTTT. This codes for CASSSPASRYYSPLHF.

This clone appeared a few times. The rearrangement uses TRBV25-1 and TRBJ1-6, with unresolved D. V lost 3 bases and J lost 7, with 13 bases in between. Per germline, CDR1 MGHDK and CDR2 SYGVNS. The CDR3 consists of 15 residues. CDR3: CASSDWQQENSPLHF. The CDR3 nucleotides are TGTGCCAGCAGTGATTGGCAGCAGGAAAATTCACCCCTCCACTTT. Full variable domain (outside the CDR3, taken from reference TRBV25-1 and TRBJ1-6): EADIYQTPRYLVIGTGKKITLECSQTMGHDKMYWYQQDPGMELHLIHYSYGVNSTEKGDLSSESTVSRIRTEHFPLTLESARPSHTSQYLCASSDWQQENSPLHFGNGTRLTVT.

This clone came up a few times. The chain combines TRBV30 with TRBJ1-4, with D uncertain. The CDR3 has 13 residues. The germline V gene has CDR1 GTSNPN and CDR2 SVGIG (reference sequence). The V gene lost 3 bases and the J gene lost 4 bases, with 9 bases spanning the gap. CDR3 sequence reads: CAWRRLLNEKLFF. The CDR3 DNA reads as TGTGCCTGGAGGCGGTTGCTTAATGAAAAACTGTTTTTT.

Only a few counts were recorded for this clone. J is TRBJ1-2 and V is TRBV5-6; possible D gene TRBD1, 5 bases. Germline V lookup: CDR1 SGHDT, CDR2 YYEEEE. V was shortened by 0 bases and J by 8 bases, with 14 bases between the two germline ends. CDR3 length: 14 residues. CDR3 bases: TGTGCCAGCAGCTTGGCCGCCAGGGTCGGCGGCTACACCTTC. It encodes CASSLAARVGGYTF.

This clone occurred a few times. The V call is TRBV3-1 (or the pseudogene TRBV3-2), the J call TRBJ2-1, with 7 bases that match TRBD1. The CDR3 contains 12 residues. V lost 1 base to trimming and J lost 10 bases; unmatched junction nucleotides: 1. Germline V gene sequence: CDR1 LGHDT, CDR2 YNNKEL (reference sequence). This CDR3 is CASSQATGEQFF. In DNA form, the CDR3 reads TGTGCCAGCAGCCAAGCGACAGGGGAGCAGTTCTTC.

Remarks on this clone: The junction differs from germline at one of its ends, possibly a read error. This chain connects TRBV3-1 (or the pseudogene TRBV3-2) to TRBJ2-7; D is perhaps TRBD2 (6 bases). The CDR3 has 11 residues. Germline assignment: CDR1 LGHDT and CDR2 YNNKEL (reference sequence). In DNA form, the CDR3 reads TGTGCCAGCAGCCAAGTCGGGGACTTAATCTTC. Its translation is CASSQVGDLIF.

The chain uses TRBV5-4 and TRBJ2-3; tentative D call: TRBD1 (6 bases). V lost 3 bases, J lost 2 bases, and 16 bases lay in between. This CDR3 has 16 residues. Germline V gene lookup returns CDR1 SGHNT and CDR2 YYREEE (reference sequence). The CDR3 reads CASSSGQSELTDTQYF. The CDR3 DNA reads TGTGCCAGCAGCTCCGGACAGTCCGAACTCACAGATACGCAGTATTTT.

This chain links TRBV29-1 with TRBJ2-7; the match to TRBD2 covers 7 bases. CDR1 is SQVTM and CDR2 is ANQGSEA in the germline V gene. The CDR3 consists of 13 residues. V trimming: 7 bases; J trimming: 0 bases; junction bases outside the gene matches: 6. The chain's CDR3 is CSGKGGFSYEQYF. The DNA for the CDR3 is TGCAGCGGGAAGGGAGGGTTCTCCTACGAGCAGTACTTC.

V usage is TRBV10-2 and J usage is TRBJ2-1; perhaps TRBD2 as D (6 bases). Per germline, CDR1 WSHSY and CDR2 SAAADI. Trimming took off 6 bases at V and 5 bases at J, with 14 bases between the two ends. The CDR3 length is 14 residues. The CDR3 nucleotides read TGCGCCAGCAGGGACTACCTGGCCAACAATGAGCAGTTCTTC. As protein: CASRDYLANNEQFF.

This clone was counted once. The rearrangement links TRBV6-2 or TRBV6-3 to TRBJ2-5, with TRBD2 matching 7 bases. The CDR3 is 18 residues long. Germline-derived CDR1 and CDR2 are MNHEY and SVGEGT. With V trimmed by 4 bases and J by 0 bases, 14 bases remained unmatched. CDR3 protein: CASSSRPGGGKHQETQYF. DNA for the CDR3: TGTGCCAGCAGTTCCCGCCCTGGGGGGGGTAAACACCAAGAGACCCAGTACTTC.

The CDR3 protein is CASSFRGFSYEQYF. The CDR3 DNA follows: TGTGCCAGCAGCTTTCGGGGGTTCTCCTACGAGCAGTACTTC. This chain links TRBV5-6 with TRBJ2-7, with D maybe TRBD2 (6 bases). V was pared by 2 bases and J by 0 bases, with 9 bases between. The CDR3 length is 14 residues. Germline V gene sequence: CDR1 SGHDT, CDR2 YYEEEE. The full variable domain, with the rest looked up from reference TRBV5-6 and TRBJ2-7, is DAGVTQSPTHLIKTRGQQVTLRCSPKSGHDTVSWYQQALGQGPQFIFQYYEEEERQRGNFPDRFSGHQFPNYSSELNVNALLLGDSALYLCASSFRGFSYEQYFGPGTRLTVT.

The chain has TRBV18 and TRBJ2-5, with D unclear. The germline V and J ends were trimmed by 5 bases and 5 bases, with 12 bases remaining between them. In germline, CDR1 is KGHSH, CDR2 LQKENI. The CDR3 has 13 amino acids. The CDR3 nucleotides are TGTGCCAGCTCAGTACACTCGCGGGAGACCCAGTACTTC. Amino acids: CASSVHSRETQYF.

The chain has TRBV28 and TRBJ2-1, with 10 bases aligning to TRBD2. Germline V gene lookup returns CDR1 MDHEN and CDR2 SYDVKM. V was pared by 7 bases and J by 9 bases, with 18 bases of the junction left unmatched. This CDR3 is 17 amino acids long. The chain's CDR3 is CASTPRVGLAEWGEQFF. CDR3 bases: TGTGCCAGCACCCCCCGCGTCGGACTAGCGGAGTGGGGTGAGCAGTTCTTC.

This rearrangement joins TRBV19 to TRBJ1-2; 7 nucleotides agree with TRBD1. Germline CDR1 and CDR2: LNHDA and SQIVND (reference sequence). J was trimmed by 0 bases and V by 6 bases; bases with no gene match: 7. The CDR3 has 15 amino acids. DNA of the CDR3: TGTGCCAGTAGCCCCGGGACAGTCACTAACTATGGCTACACCTTC. This encodes CASSPGTVTNYGYTF.

The chain is built from TRBV19 and TRBJ2-3; 7 nucleotides align to TRBD2. V lost 5 bases to trimming and J lost 2 bases; unmatched junction nucleotides: 4. The V gene's germline CDR1 is LNHDA and CDR2 SQIVND (reference sequence). The CDR3 spans 14 residues. The CDR3 reads CASSLGLDTDTQYF. The CDR3 DNA reads as TGTGCCAGTAGTCTTGGACTAGACACAGATACGCAGTATTTT.

V and J are TRBV19 and TRBJ2-7, with D tentatively TRBD1 (6 bases). Per germline, CDR1 LNHDA and CDR2 SQIVND (reference sequence). This CDR3 region has 14 residues. Trimming removed 3 bases from V and 2 bases from J, with 11 bases in between. The CDR3 reads CASSIGTRTYEQYF. The CDR3 DNA follows: TGTGCCAGTAGTATCGGGACAAGGACCTACGAGCAGTACTTC.

The chain employs TRBV10-3 and TRBJ2-5; a weak D match, TRBD2 (5 bases). V was trimmed by 4 bases and J by 2 bases, leaving 11 bases between them. CDR3 size: 14 residues. From germline, CDR1 is ENHRY and CDR2 SYGVKD. CDR3 nucleotide sequence: TGTGCCATCAGTGTTCGGGATATGCAAGAGACCCAGTACTTC. Protein product: CAISVRDMQETQYF.

The V gene is TRBV5-4, the J gene TRBJ1-1; TRBD1 matches at 9 bases. CDR1 is SGHNT, CDR2 YYREEE, per germline (reference sequence). V shed 6 bases and J 5 bases; nucleotides not matched to a gene: 5. There are 13 residues in the CDR3. The CDR3 nucleotides read TGTGCCAGCAAAGGACAGGGGAAAACTGAAGCTTTCTTT. Translating it yields CASKGQGKTEAFF.

The chain employs TRBV30 and TRBJ2-7; 8 bases are shared with TRBD2. CDR1 is GTSNPN and CDR2 is SVGIG in the germline V gene (reference sequence). The CDR3 runs to 15 residues. V lost 1 base to trimming and J lost 4 bases; unmatched junction nucleotides: 9. CDR3: CAWSGFGGARYEQYF. The CDR3 bases are TGTGCCTGGAGTGGTTTCGGGGGGGCCCGATACGAGCAGTACTTC.